A selection of T cell receptor beta chains follows, all from one sample in a study of CD8+ T cells in alopecia areata. Libraries were prepared by immunoSEQ multiplex PCR; TCRdb keeps only in-frame clonotypes and omits some of them. This sample carries around 120,000 clones, around 58% of them seen once, and the ten largest clones take 30%. The material was CD8+ T cells sorted from blood, obtained at week 4, from a patient treated with tofacitinib. The receptors shown here come from a human donor with alopecia areata. The CDR3 runs from the conserved cysteine through the conserved F or W. D genes are given only for firm matches. Rows give clone size only sometimes, using once, few, many, or a class for an expanded clone.

size,J,D,V,DNA,CDR3
once,TRBJ2-7,-,TRBV5-1,TGCGCCAGCAGCTTGATTGACCAAAGCTCCTACGAGCAGTACTTC,CASSLIDQSSYEQYF
-,TRBJ2-7,-,TRBV29-1,TGCAGCGCCCAGCCGGGACAAGGCCTCGGCTACGAGCAGTACTTC,CSAQPGQGLGYEQYF
once,TRBJ2-1,TRBD1,TRBV5-1,TGCGCCAGCAGCTCGTGGACAGGTACCTACAATGAGCAGTTCTTC,CASSSWTGTYNEQFF
-,TRBJ2-7,-,TRBV2,TGTGCCAGCATGAGGGCCCTCTCCTACGAGCAGTACTTC,CASMRALSYEQYF
-,TRBJ2-1,TRBD2,TRBV4-1,TGCGCCAGCAGCCCGCCGCTAGCGGGGGGATTCTCCTACAATGAGCAGTTCTTC,CASSPPLAGGFSYNEQFF
once,TRBJ1-2,TRBD1,TRBV29-1,TGCAGCGTTGAACCCGGACAGGGGGGCTATGGCTACACCTTC,CSVEPGQGGYGYTF
once,TRBJ2-7,-,TRBV10-3,TGTGCCATCAGTGACGCAAGAACCTCCTACGAGCAGTACTTC,CAISDARTSYEQYF
-,TRBJ2-5,TRBD1,TRBV25-1,TGTGCCAGCAGTGATTCCATAGGACAGGGGTATGATGAGACCCAGTACTTC,CASSDSIGQGYDETQYF
-,TRBJ2-5,TRBD2,TRBV4-1,TGCGCCAGCAGCCAACTACTAGCGGGGCCCTTTCAAGAGACCCAGTACTTC,CASSQLLAGPFQETQYF
once,TRBJ1-2,-,TRBV29-1,TGCAGCGCTGAAGGGGGACTAACCTTC,CSAEGGLTF
-,TRBJ2-7,-,TRBV4-2,TGTGCCAGCAGCCAAGCGGCAGCCACCGAGCAGTACTTC,CASSQAAATEQYF
-,TRBJ2-7,TRBD2,TRBV4-2,TGTGCCAGCAGCCACCGGACTAGCGCCTCCTACGAGCAGTACTTC,CASSHRTSASYEQYF
-,TRBJ2-1,-,TRBV27,TGTGCCAGCAGTTTTGGGGGCCTGAATGAGCAGTTCTTC,CASSFGGLNEQFF
few,TRBJ1-1,-,TRBV7-9,TGTGCCAGCACCAAGACAGTGGGCGCTGAAGCTTTCTTT,CASTKTVGAEAFF
-,TRBJ1-1,-,TRBV7-6,TGTGCCAGCAGCCCCCGTAGGATCACTGAAGCTTTCTTT,CASSPRRITEAFF
-,TRBJ2-1,-,TRBV29-1,TGCAGCGTTGAAGGGGGGGCGCCCTACAATGAGCAGTTCTTC,CSVEGGAPYNEQFF
-,TRBJ2-7,TRBD2,TRBV28,TGTGCCAGCAGTTCTTTGAATGGGGGGGACGCGTTATTGCCCTACGAGCAGTACTTC,CASSSLNGGDALLPYEQYF
-,TRBJ2-5,-,TRBV30,TGTGCCTGGAGTGTCGGAACCCAAGAGACCCAGTACTTC,CAWSVGTQETQYF
-,TRBJ2-2,TRBD2,TRBV30,TGTGCCTGGGACCATGGGACTAGCGGGGGGGCCCCCGGGGAGCTGTTTTTT,CAWDHGTSGGAPGELFF
-,TRBJ2-2,-,TRBV30,TGTGCCTCCGAACGGAACACCGGGGAGCTGTTTTTT,CASERNTGELFF
few,TRBJ1-1,-,TRBV4-3,TGCGCCAGCAGCCAAGAACAGGGCCTATGGACTGAAGCTTTCTTT,CASSQEQGLWTEAFF
-,TRBJ2-5,TRBD2,TRBV4-1,TGCGCCAGCAGTCTTAGCGGGGGGTTCCAGGAGACCCAGTACTTC,CASSLSGGFQETQYF
-,TRBJ1-5,-,TRBV4-2,TGTGCCAGCAGCCGTTACAATCAGCCCCAGCATTTT,CASSRYNQPQHF
-,TRBJ2-4,-,TRBV12-5,TGTGCTAGTGGTTTGGTACCCGGTCAGGAAGCTTTAGCCAAAAACATTCAGTACTTC,CASGLVPGQEALAKNIQYF